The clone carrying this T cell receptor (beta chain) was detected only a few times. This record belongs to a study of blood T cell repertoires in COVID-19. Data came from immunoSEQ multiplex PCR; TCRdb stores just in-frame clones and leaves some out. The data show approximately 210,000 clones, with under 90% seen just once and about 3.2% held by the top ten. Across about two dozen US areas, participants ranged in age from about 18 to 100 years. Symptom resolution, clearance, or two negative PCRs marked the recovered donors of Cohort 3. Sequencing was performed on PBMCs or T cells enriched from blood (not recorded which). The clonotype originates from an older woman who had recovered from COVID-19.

The DNA of the CDR3 is TGTGCCAGCAGTGCCCAGGGTGGGGCCACTGAAGCTTTCTTT. Amino acids: CASSAQGGATEAFF. The rearrangement uses TRBV27 and TRBJ1-1; possible D gene TRBD1, 5 bases. V gave up 5 bases and J gave up 4 bases, with 14 bases separating them. CDR3 size: 14 residues. Per germline, CDR1 MNHEY and CDR2 SMNVEV (reference sequence).